One sample yielded the 7 T cell receptor beta chains listed below, sequenced in a study of cytomegalovirus exposure and HLA in healthy donors. The PCR used 60 Vbeta and 13 Jbeta primers. The repertoire was sequenced with immunoSEQ multiplex PCR; TCRdb's copy has only in-frame clones and lacks some. The sample has about 170,000 clones; about 85% are singletons. The sequenced material came from PBMCs. All receptors come from a man between 18 and 29 years old in good health and CMV-seropositive.

The chain uses TRBV6-5 and TRBJ2-7; D is unresolved. CDR3 length equals 15 residues. Trimming took 0 bases from V and 3 from J, leaving 12 bases between them. Germline V gene sequence: CDR1 MNHEY, CDR2 SVGAGI. CDR3: CASSYSARRSYEQYF. CDR3 nucleotides: TGTGCCAGCAGTTACTCGGCAAGGAGAAGCTACGAGCAGTACTTC.

The chain has TRBV7-3 and TRBJ2-5, with 7 bases matching TRBD2. CDR1 is SGHTA and CDR2 is FQGTGA in the germline V gene. The trim removed 3 bases at V and 5 bases at J, leaving 3 bases unmatched. This CDR3 comprises 13 residues. The CDR3 nucleotides read TGTGCCAGCAGCTTCGGGGGGAGGGAGACCCAGTACTTC. Translation: CASSFGGRETQYF.

This chain links TRBV19 with TRBJ1-1; D remains ambiguous. Per germline, CDR1 LNHDA and CDR2 SQIVND (reference sequence). CDR3 length: 16 residues. Trimming stripped 1 base from V and 1 base from J, with 13 bases between. DNA for the CDR3: TGTGCCAGTAGTATAGTAATGAGAACGGGGAACACTGAAGCTTTCTTT. Amino acids: CASSIVMRTGNTEAFF.

This clone was recorded a few times. V gene TRBV9 combines with J gene TRBJ1-4; D is possibly TRBD1 (6 bases). Germline-derived CDR1 and CDR2 are SGDLS and YYNGEE. V was shortened by 3 bases and J by 2 bases, with 8 bases between the two germline ends. This CDR3 has 14 residues. The CDR3 bases are TGTGCCAGCAGCGCAGGACAGACTAATGAAAAACTGTTTTTT. Translating gives CASSAGQTNEKLFF.

This clone was observed a single time. At one boundary the junction diverges from the germline segment, which might be a read error. The V call is TRBV5-1, the J call TRBJ2-6; 14 bases match TRBD2. The germline V gene encodes CDR1 SGHRS and CDR2 YFSETQ. CDR3 length: 17 residues. CDR3 sequence reads: CASMSTSGGARANGLTF. The CDR3, as DNA: TGCGCCAGTATGTCGACTAGCGGGGGGGCTCGGGCCAACGGCCTGACTTTC.

The V call is TRBV7-2, the J call TRBJ2-2; 11 positions agree with TRBD2. Trimming took 3 bases from V and 0 from J; bases not matched to a gene: 6. The CDR3 loop spans 18 amino acids. Per the germline V gene, CDR1 is SGHTA and CDR2 is FQGNSA. DNA of the CDR3: TGTGCCAGCAGCTTGATAGCGGGGGGGTCAACGAACACCGGGGAGCTGTTTTTT. Translating gives CASSLIAGGSTNTGELFF.

This chain links TRBV12-5 with TRBJ1-1, with D unresolved. V shed 6 bases and J shed 1 base, with 12 bases lying between them. This CDR3 has 14 residues. The germline gives CDR1 LGHNT, CDR2 FRNRAP. CDR3 coding DNA: TGTGCTAGTGGGCCCGACACCTCGAACACTGAAGCTTTCTTT. Protein: CASGPDTSNTEAFF.